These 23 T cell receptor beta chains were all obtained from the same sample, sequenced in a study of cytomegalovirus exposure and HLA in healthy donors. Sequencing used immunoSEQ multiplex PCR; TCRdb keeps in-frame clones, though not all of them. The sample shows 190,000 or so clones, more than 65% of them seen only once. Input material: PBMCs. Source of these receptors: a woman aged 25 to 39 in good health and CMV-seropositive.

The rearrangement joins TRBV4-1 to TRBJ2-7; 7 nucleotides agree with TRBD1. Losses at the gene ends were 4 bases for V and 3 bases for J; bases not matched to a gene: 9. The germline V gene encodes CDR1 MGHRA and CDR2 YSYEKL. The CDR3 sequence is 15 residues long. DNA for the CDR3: TGCGCCAGCAGCCTCGTGACAGGGTCTGACTACGAGCAGTACTTC. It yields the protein CASSLVTGSDYEQYF.

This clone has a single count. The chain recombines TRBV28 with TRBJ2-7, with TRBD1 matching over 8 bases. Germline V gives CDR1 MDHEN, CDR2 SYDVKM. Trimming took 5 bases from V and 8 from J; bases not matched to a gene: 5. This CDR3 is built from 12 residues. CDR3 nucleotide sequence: TGTGCCAGCAGTCCCCCCAGGGGGCAGCAGTACTTC. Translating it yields CASSPPRGQQYF. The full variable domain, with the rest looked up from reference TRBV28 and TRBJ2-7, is DVKVTQSSRYLVKRTGEKVFLECVQDMDHENMFWYRQDPGLGLRLIYFSYDVKMKEKGDIPEGYSVSREKKERFSLILESASTNQTSMYLCASSPPRGQQYFGPGTRLTVT.

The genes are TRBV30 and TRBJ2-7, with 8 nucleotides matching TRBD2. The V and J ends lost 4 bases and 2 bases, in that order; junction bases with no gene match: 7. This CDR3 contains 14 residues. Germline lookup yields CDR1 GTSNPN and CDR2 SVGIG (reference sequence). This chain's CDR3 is CAWNRAGGAYEQYF. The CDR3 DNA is TGTGCCTGGAATCGGGCGGGAGGTGCCTACGAGCAGTACTTC.

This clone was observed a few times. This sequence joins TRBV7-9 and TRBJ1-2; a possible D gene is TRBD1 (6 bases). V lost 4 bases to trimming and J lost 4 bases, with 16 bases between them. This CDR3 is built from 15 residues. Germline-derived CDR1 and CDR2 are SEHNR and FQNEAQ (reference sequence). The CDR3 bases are TGTGCCAGCAGCTCTACTTCCGGGACACCCTATGGCTACACCTTC. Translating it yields CASSSTSGTPYGYTF. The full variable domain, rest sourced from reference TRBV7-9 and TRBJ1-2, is DTGVSQNPRHKITKRGQNVTFRCDPISEHNRLYWYRQTLGQGPEFLTYFQNEAQLEKSRLLSDRFSAERPKGSFSTLEIQRTEQGDSAMYLCASSSTSGTPYGYTFGSGTRLTVV.

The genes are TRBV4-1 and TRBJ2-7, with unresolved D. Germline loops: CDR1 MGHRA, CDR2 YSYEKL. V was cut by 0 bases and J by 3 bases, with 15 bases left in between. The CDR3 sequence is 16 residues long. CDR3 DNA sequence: TGCGCCAGCAGCCAAGATGAGCTGGCAGGCTACTACGAGCAGTACTTC. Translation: CASSQDELAGYYEQYF.

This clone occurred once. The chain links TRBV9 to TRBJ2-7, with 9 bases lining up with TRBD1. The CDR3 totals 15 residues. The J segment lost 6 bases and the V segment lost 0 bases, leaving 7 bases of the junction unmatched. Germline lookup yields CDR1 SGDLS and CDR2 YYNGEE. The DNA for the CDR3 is TGTGCCAGCAGCGTAGGTGGGACAGGGTATACCGAGCAGTACTTC. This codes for CASSVGGTGYTEQYF. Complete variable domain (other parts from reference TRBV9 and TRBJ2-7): DSGVTQTPKHLITATGQRVTLRCSPRSGDLSVYWYQQSLDQGLQFLIQYYNGEERAKGNILERFSAQQFPDLHSELNLSSLELGDSALYFCASSVGGTGYTEQYFGPGTRLTVT.

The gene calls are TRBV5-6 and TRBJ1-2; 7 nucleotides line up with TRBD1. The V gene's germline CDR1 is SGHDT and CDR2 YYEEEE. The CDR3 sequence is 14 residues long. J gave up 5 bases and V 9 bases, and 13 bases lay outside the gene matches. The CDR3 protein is CATTTGQRFYGYTF. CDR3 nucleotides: TGTGCCACCACTACGGGACAGCGCTTTTATGGCTACACCTTC. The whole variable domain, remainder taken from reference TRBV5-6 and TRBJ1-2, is DAGVTQSPTHLIKTRGQQVTLRCSPKSGHDTVSWYQQALGQGPQFIFQYYEEEERQRGNFPDRFSGHQFPNYSSELNVNALLLGDSALYLCATTTGQRFYGYTFGSGTRLTVV.

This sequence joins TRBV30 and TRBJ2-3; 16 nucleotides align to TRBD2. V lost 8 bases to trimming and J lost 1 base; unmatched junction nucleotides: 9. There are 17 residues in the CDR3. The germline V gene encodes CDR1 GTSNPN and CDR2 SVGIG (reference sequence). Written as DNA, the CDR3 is TGTGCCCGAACGGGACTAGCGGGAGGGAGGGGCACAGATACGCAGTATTTT. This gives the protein CARTGLAGGRGTDTQYF.

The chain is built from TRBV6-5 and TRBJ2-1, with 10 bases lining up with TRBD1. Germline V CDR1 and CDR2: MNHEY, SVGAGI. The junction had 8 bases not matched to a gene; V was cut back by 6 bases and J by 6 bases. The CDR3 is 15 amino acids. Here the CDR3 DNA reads TGTGCCAGCAGCCGAACGGGACAGGGGACCAATGAGCAGTTCTTC. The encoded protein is CASSRTGQGTNEQFF.

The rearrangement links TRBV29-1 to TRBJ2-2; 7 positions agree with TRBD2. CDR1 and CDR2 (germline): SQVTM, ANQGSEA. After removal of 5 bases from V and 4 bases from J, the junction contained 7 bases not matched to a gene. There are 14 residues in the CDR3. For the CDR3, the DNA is TGCAGCGTTATGGGCGGGAGTGGCACCGGGGAGCTGTTTTTT. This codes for CSVMGGSGTGELFF.

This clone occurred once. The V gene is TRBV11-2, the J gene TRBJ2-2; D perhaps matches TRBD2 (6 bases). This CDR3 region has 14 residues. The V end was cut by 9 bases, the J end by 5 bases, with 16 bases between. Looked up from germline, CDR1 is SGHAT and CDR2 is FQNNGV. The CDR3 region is CASTGERKTGELFF. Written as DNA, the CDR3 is TGTGCCAGTACGGGAGAGAGGAAAACCGGGGAGCTGTTTTTT.

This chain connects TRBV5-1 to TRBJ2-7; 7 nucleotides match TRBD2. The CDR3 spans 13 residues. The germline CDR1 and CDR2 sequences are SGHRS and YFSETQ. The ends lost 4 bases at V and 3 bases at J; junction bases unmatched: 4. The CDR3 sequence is CASSRGGDYEQYF. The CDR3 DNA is TGCGCCAGCAGCCGGGGAGGGGACTACGAGCAGTACTTC.

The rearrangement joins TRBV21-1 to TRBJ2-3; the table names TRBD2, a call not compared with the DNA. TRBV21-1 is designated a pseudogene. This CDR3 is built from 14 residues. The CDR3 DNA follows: TGTGCCAGCAGCAAAGGTGGGGGGGCAGATACGCAGTATTTT. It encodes CASSKGGGADTQYF.

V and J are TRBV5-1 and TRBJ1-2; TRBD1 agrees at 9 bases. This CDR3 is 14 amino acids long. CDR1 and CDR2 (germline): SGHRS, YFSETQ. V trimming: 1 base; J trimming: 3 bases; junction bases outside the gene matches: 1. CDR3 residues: CASSLRQGDYGYTF. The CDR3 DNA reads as TGCGCCAGCAGCTTGCGACAGGGGGACTATGGCTACACCTTC.

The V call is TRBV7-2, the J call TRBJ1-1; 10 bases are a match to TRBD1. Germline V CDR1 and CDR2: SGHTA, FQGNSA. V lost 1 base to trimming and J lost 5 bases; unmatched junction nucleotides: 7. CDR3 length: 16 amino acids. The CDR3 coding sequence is TGTGCCAGCAGCTTAGTGTTAAGGGACAGGGGAACTGAAGCTTTCTTT. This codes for CASSLVLRDRGTEAFF.

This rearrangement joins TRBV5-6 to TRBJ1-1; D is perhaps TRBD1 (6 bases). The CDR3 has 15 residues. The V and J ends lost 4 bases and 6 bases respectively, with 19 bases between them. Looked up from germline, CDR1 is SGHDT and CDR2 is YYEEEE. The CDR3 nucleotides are TGTGCCAGCAGCCCGCAAAACGGCCGGACAGCTGAAGCTTTCTTT. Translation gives CASSPQNGRTAEAFF.

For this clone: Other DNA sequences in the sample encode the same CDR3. The CDR3 loop is CASGGDSNQPQHF. CDR3 DNA sequence: TGTGCCAGCGGCGGAGACAGCAATCAGCCCCAGCATTTT. The rearrangement links TRBV2 to TRBJ1-5; D unclear. The CDR3 sequence is 13 residues long. CDR1 is SNHLY, CDR2 FYNNEI, per germline. The ends were cut back, 8 bases at V and 1 base at J, with 9 bases in the middle.

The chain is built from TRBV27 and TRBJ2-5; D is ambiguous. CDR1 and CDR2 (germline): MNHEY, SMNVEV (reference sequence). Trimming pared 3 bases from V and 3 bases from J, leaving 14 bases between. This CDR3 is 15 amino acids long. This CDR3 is CASSLGWFDKETQYF. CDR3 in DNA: TGTGCCAGCAGTTTGGGCTGGTTCGACAAAGAGACCCAGTACTTC.

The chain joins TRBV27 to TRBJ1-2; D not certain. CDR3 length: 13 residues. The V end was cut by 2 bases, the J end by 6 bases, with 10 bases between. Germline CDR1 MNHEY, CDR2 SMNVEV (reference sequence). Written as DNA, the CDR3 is TGTGCCAGCAGTTTACCAGACTTCCATGGCTACACCTTC. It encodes CASSLPDFHGYTF.

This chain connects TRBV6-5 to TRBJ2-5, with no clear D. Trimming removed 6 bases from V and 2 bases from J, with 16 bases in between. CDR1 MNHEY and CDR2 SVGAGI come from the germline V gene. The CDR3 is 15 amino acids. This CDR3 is CASSPSGLLQETQYF. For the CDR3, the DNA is TGTGCCAGCAGCCCAAGTGGGCTCCTTCAAGAGACCCAGTACTTC.

CDR3 DNA: TGTGCCAGCACCCCCGGGACAGGGGTTTCGGGCTACACCTTC. Translated: CASTPGTGVSGYTF. V is TRBV28 and J is TRBJ1-2; 10 bases line up with TRBD1. V shed 7 bases and J 8 bases; nucleotides not matched to a gene: 10. Germline V lookup: CDR1 MDHEN, CDR2 SYDVKM. The CDR3 spans 14 residues.

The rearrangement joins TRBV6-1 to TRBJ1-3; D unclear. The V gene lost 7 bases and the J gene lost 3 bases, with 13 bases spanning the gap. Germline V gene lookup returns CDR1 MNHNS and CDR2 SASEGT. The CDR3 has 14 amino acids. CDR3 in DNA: TGTGCCAGCATGTGGGAGATCGATGGAAACACCATATATTTT. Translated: CASMWEIDGNTIYF.

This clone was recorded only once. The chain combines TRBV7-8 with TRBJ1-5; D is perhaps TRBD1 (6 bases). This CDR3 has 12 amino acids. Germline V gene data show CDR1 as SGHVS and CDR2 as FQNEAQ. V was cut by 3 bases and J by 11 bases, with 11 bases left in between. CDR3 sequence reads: CASSFRGQTQHF. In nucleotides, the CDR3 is TGTGCCAGCAGCTTCCGCGGACAGACCCAGCATTTT.